This paragraph reports one TCR beta chain. The V end was cut by 7 bases, the J end by 8 bases, with 14 bases between. Germline loops: CDR1 SQVTM, CDR2 ANQGSEA. This CDR3 is 11 amino acids long. This entry comes from a study of CD8+ T cells in alopecia areata. RNA, once extracted, was reverse transcribed into cDNA for use as the sequencing template. Generated by immunoSEQ multiplex PCR, the TCRdb table keeps only in-frame clones and is missing some. The table includes a few hundred thousand clones, approximately 67% detected once. Treatment here: oral pan-JAK inhibitor, 5-10 mg twice daily. Individuals with alopecia areata gave both lesional scalp punch biopsies and peripheral blood for collection.

V usage is TRBV29-1 and J usage is TRBJ1-1; tentatively, D is TRBD1 (5 bases). Here the sequenced sample was CD4+ T cells sorted from blood, taken around week 46, from a patient treated with tofacitinib. This TCR derives from a human donor with alopecia areata. The CDR3 DNA follows: TGCAGCGCCACCACCTCAGGGGAAGCTTTCTTT. Its protein is CSATTSGEAFF.